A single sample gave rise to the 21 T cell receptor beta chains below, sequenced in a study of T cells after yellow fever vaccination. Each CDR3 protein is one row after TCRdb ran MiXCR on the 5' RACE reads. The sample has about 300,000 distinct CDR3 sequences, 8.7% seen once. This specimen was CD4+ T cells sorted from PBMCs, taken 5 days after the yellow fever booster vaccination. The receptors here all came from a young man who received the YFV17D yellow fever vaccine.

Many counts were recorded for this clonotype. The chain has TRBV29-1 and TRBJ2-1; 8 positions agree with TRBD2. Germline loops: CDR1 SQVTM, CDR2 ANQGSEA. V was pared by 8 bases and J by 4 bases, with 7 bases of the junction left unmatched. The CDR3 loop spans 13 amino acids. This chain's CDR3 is CSSGAGGYNEQFF. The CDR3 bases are TGCAGCTCGGGCGCGGGGGGTTACAATGAGCAGTTCTTC.

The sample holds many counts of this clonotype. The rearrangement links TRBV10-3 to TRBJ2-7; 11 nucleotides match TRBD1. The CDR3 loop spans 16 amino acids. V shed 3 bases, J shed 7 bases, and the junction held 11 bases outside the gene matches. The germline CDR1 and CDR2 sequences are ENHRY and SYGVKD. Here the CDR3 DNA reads TGTGCCATCAGTGACCCCGCCGGACAGGGGGCGCTTGAGCAGTACGTC. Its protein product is CAISDPAGQGALEQYV.

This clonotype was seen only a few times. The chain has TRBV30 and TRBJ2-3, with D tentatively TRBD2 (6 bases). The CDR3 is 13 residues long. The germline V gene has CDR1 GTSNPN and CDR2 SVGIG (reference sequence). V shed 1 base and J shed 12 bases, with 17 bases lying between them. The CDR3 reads CAWSASFDSGQYF. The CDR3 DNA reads TGTGCCTGGAGTGCATCCTTTGATAGCGGTCAGTATTTT.

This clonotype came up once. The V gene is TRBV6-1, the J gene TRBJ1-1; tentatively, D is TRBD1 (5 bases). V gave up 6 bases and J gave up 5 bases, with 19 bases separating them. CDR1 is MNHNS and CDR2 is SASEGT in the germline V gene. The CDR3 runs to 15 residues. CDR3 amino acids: CASSHTSGGFTEAFF. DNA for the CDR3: TGTGCCAGCAGCCACACGTCCGGGGGTTTTACTGAAGCTTTCTTT.

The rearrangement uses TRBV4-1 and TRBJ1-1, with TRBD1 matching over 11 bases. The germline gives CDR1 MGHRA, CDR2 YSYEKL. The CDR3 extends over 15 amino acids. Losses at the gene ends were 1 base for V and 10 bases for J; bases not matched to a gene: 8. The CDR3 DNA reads TGCGCCAGCAGCCAAGGGACAGGGGGCCACCTCGGAGCTTTCTTT. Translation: CASSQGTGGHLGAFF.

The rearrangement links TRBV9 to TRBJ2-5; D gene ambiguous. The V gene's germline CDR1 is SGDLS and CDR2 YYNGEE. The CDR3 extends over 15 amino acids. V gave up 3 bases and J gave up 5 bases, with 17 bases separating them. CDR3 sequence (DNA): TGTGCCAGCAGCGAGTCCTTCCGGGCTGGGGAGACCCAGTACTTC. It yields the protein CASSESFRAGETQYF.

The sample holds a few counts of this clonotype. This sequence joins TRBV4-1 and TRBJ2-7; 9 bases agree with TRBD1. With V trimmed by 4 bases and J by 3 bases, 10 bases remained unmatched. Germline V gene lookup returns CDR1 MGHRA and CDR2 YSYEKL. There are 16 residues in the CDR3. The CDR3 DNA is TGCGCCAGCAGCCCCGAGAGAGGACAGGGGTACTACGAGCAGTACGTC. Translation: CASSPERGQGYYEQYV.

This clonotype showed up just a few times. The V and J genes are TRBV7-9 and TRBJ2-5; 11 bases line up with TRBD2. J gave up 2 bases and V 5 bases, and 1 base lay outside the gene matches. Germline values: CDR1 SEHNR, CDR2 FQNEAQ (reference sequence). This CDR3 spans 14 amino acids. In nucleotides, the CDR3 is TGTGCCAGCAGCCGACTAGCGGGGCAAGAGACCCAGTACTTC. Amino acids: CASSRLAGQETQYF.

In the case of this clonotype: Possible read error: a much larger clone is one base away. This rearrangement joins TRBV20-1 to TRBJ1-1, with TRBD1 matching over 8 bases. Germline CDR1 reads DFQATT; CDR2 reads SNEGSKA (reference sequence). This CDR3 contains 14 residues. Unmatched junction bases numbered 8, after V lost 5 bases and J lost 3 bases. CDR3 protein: CSAARTGLYTEAFF. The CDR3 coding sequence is TGCAGTGCTGCGAGGACAGGGCTGTACACTGAAGCTTTCTTT.

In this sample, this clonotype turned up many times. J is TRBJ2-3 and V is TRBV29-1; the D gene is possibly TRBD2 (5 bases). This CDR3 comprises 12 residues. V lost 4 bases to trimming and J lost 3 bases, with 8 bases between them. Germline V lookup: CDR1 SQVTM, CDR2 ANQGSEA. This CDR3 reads CSVARGTDTQYF. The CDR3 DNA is TGCAGCGTTGCACGAGGGACAGATACGCAGTATTTT.

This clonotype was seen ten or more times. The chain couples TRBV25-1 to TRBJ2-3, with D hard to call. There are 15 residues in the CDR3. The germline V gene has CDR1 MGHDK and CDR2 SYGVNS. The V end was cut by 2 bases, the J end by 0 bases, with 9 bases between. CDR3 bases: TGTGCCAGCAGTGAAGTCGTCTCTAGCACAGATACGCAGTATTTT. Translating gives CASSEVVSSTDTQYF.

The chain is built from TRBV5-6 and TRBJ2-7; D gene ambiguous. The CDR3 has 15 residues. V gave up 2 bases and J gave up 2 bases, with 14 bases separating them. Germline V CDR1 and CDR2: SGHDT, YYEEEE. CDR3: CASSFIGPGTYEQYF. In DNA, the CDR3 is TGTGCCAGCAGCTTCATCGGGCCGGGCACCTACGAGCAGTACTTC.

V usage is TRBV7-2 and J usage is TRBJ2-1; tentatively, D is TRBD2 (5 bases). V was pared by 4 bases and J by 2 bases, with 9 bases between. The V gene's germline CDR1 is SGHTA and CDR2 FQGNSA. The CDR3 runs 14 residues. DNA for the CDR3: TGTGCCAGCAGCTCCACGGAGGCCTACAATGAGCAGTTCTTC. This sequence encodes CASSSTEAYNEQFF.

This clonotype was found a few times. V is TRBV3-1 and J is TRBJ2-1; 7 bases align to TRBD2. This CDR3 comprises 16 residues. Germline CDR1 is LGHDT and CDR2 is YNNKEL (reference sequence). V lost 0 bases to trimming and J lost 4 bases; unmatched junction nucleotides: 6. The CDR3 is CASSQDWSGEYNEQFF. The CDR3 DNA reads TGTGCCAGCAGCCAAGATTGGAGCGGGGAGTACAATGAGCAGTTCTTC.

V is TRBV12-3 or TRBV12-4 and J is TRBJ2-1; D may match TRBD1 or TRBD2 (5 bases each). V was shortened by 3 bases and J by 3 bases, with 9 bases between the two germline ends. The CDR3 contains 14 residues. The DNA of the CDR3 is TGTGCCAGCAGTTTTTGGGGGATCTACAATGAGCAGTTCTTC. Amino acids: CASSFWGIYNEQFF.

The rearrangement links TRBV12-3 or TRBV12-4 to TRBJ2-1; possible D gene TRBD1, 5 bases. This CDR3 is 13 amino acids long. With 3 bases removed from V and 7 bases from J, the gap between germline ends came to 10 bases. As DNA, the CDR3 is TGTGCCAGCAGTTTCCAGGGAAGAAATGAGCAGTTCTTC. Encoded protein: CASSFQGRNEQFF.

The chain's CDR3 is CSARPRTVASPLHF. CDR3 in DNA: TGCAGTGCTAGACCCCGGACAGTCGCTTCACCCCTCCACTTT. The rearrangement uses TRBV20-1 and TRBJ1-6; D possibly corresponds to TRBD1 (6 bases). Trimming took 2 bases from V and 9 from J, leaving 14 bases between them. The CDR3 is 14 residues long. Germline CDR1 reads DFQATT; CDR2 reads SNEGSKA (reference sequence).

The CDR3 DNA reads TGCGCCAGCCGGCCCGGTGGGAGTGGTGGAGACTACTGGGGCTATGGCTACACCTTC. It translates to CASRPGGSGGDYWGYGYTF. The chain couples TRBV5-1 to TRBJ1-2; D is ambiguous. The germline V and J ends were trimmed by 7 bases and 4 bases, with 32 bases remaining between them. Germline CDR1 reads SGHRS; CDR2 reads YFSETQ. This CDR3 has 19 residues.

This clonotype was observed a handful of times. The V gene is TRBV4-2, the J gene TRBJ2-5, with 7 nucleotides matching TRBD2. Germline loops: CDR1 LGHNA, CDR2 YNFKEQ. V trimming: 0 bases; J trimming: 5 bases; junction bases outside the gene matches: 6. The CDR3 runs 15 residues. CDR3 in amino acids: CASSQELEGGETQYF. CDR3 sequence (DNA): TGTGCCAGCAGCCAAGAGTTGGAGGGAGGGGAGACCCAGTACTTC.

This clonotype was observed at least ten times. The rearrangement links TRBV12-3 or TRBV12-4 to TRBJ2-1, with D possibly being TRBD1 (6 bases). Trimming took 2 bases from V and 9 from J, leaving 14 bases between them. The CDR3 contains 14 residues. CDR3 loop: CASSLYRERGEQFF. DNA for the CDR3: TGTGCCAGCAGTTTATACAGGGAGAGGGGTGAGCAGTTCTTC.

CDR3 DNA: TGTGCCAGCAGCACTACAGGGTTAAATGGCTACACCTTC. Translating gives CASSTTGLNGYTF. V is TRBV28 and J is TRBJ1-2; possible D gene TRBD1, 6 bases. Germline CDR1 is MDHEN and CDR2 is SYDVKM. Trimming took off 6 bases at V and 6 bases at J, with 14 bases between the two ends. This CDR3 region has 13 residues.